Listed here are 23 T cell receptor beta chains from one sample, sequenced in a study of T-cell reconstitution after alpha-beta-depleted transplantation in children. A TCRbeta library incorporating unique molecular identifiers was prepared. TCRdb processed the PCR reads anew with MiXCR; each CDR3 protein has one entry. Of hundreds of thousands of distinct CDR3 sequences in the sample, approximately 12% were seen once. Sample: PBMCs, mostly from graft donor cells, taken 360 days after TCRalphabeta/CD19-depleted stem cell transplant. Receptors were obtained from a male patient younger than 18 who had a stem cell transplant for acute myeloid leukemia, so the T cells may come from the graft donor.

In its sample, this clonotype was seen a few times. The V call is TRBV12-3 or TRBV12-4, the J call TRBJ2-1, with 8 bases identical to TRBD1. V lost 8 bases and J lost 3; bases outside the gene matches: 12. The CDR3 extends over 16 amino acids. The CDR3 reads CASRVSRGQGYNEQFF. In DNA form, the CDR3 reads TGTGCCAGCCGAGTTTCGCGCGGACAGGGCTACAATGAGCAGTTCTTC.

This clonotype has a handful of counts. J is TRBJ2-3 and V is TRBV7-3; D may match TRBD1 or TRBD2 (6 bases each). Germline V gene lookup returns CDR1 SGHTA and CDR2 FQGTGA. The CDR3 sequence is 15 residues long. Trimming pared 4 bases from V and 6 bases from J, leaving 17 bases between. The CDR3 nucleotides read TGTGCCAGCAGCTCCGGGACTGGGACATCGGATACGCAGTATTTT. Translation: CASSSGTGTSDTQYF. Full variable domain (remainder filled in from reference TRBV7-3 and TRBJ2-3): GAGVSQTPSNKVTEKGKYVELRCDPISGHTALYWYRQSLGQGPEFLIYFQGTGAADDSGLPNDRFFAVRPEGSVSTLKIQRTERGDSAVYLCASSSGTGTSDTQYFGPGTRLTVL.

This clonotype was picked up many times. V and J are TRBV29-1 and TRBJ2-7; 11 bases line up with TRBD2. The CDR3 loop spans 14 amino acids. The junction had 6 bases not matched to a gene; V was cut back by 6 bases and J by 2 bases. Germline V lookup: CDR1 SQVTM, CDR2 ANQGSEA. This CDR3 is CSVATSGRAYEQYF. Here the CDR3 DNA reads TGCAGCGTAGCAACTAGCGGGAGAGCCTACGAGCAGTACTTC.

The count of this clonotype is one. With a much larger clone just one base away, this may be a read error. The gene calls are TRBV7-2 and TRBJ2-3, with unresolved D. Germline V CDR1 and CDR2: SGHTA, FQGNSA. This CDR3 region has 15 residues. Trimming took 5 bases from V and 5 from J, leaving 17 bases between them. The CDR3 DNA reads TGTGCCAGCAGCCCACTCAACCCTCGCAGAGATACGCAGTATTTT. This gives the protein CASSPLNPRRDTQYF. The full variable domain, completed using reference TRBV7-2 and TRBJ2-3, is GAGVSQSPSNKVTEKGKDVELRCDPISGHTALYWYRQSLGQGLEFLIYFQGNSAPDKSGLPSDRFSAERTGGSVSTLTIQRTQQEDSAVYLCASSPLNPRRDTQYFGPGTRLTVL.

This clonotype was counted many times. The CDR3 coding sequence is TGTGCCTGGAGCCGTCCCGGGGAGCTGTTTTTT. It translates to CAWSRPGELFF. The chain recombines TRBV30 with TRBJ2-2, with unresolved D. This CDR3 has 11 residues. V lost 3 bases to trimming and J lost 6 bases, with 5 bases between them. Germline loops: CDR1 GTSNPN, CDR2 SVGIG (reference sequence).

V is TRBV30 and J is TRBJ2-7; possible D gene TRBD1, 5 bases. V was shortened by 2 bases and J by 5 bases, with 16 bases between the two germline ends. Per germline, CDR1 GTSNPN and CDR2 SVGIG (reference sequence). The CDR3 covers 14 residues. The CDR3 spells CAWSKGHTKDEQYF. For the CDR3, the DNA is TGTGCCTGGAGTAAGGGGCACACTAAGGACGAGCAGTACTTC.

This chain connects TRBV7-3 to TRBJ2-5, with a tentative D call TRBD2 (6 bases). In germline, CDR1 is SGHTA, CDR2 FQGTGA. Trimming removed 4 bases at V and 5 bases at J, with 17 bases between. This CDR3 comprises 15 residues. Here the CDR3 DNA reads TGTGCCAGCAGCTCTTCATCGGGAGCGTGGGAGACCCAGTACTTC. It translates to CASSSSSGAWETQYF. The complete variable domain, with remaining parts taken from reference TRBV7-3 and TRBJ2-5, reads GAGVSQTPSNKVTEKGKYVELRCDPISGHTALYWYRQSLGQGPEFLIYFQGTGAADDSGLPNDRFFAVRPEGSVSTLKIQRTERGDSAVYLCASSSSSGAWETQYFGPGTRLLVL.

CDR3 bases: TGCGCCAGCAGCCCCCGACTAGCGGGACTACTGATGTCGGAACAGTACTTC. Encoded protein: CASSPRLAGLLMSEQYF. The V call is TRBV5-1, the J call TRBJ2-7; 11 bases map to TRBD2. This CDR3 spans 17 amino acids. Trimming at V came to 4 bases and at J to 10 bases, leaving 19 bases not matched to a gene. CDR1 is SGHRS, CDR2 YFSETQ, per germline.

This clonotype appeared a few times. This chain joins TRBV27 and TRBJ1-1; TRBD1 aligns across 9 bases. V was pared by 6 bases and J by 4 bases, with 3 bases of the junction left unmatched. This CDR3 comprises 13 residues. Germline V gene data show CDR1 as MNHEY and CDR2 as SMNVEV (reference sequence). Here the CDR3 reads CASRGQGLTEAFF. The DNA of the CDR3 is TGTGCCAGCAGAGGACAGGGGCTCACTGAAGCTTTCTTT.

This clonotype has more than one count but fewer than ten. CDR3 residues: CASSRNTRSQETQYF. The CDR3 DNA sequence: TGTGCCAGCAGCCGAAATACTAGATCTCAAGAGACCCAGTACTTC. This chain uses TRBV11-2 with TRBJ2-5, with D possibly TRBD2 on 5 matching bases. The germline CDR1 and CDR2 sequences are SGHAT and FQNNGV. There are 15 residues in the CDR3. V dropped 5 bases and J dropped 2 bases, with 15 bases sitting between them.

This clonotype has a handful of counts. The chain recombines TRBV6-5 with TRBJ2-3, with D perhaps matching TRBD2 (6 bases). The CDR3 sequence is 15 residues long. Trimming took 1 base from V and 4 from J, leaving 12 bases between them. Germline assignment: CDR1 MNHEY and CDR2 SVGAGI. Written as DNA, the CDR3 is TGTGCCAGCAGTTACTACCGGGAGTACGCAGATACGCAGTATTTT. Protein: CASSYYREYADTQYF.

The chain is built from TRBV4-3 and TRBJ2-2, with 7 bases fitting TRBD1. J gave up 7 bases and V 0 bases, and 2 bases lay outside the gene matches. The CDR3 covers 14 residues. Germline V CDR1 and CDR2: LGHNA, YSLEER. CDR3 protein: CASSQDRGIGELFF. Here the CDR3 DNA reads TGCGCCAGCAGCCAAGACAGGGGGATCGGGGAGCTGTTTTTT.

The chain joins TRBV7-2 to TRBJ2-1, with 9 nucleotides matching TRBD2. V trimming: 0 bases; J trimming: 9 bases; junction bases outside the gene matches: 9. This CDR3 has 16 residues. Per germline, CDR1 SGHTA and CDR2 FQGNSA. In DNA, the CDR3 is TGTGCCAGCAGCTTAGCGCGCGGGAGGGTTTTGACTGAGCAGTTCTTC. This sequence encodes CASSLARGRVLTEQFF.

Written as DNA, the CDR3 is TGCAGTGCTAGAGGAGGAAGTGGGAACACTGAAGCTTTCTTT. It codes for CSARGGSGNTEAFF. The chain recombines TRBV20-1 with TRBJ1-1; D call uncertain. V was shortened by 1 base and J by 1 base, with 10 bases between the two germline ends. The CDR3 has 14 residues. Germline loops: CDR1 DFQATT, CDR2 SNEGSKA (reference sequence).

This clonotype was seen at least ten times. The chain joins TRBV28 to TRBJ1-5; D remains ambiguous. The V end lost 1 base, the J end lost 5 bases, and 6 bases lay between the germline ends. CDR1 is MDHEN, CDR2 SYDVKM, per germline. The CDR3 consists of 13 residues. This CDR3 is CASSLLNHQPQHF. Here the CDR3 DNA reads TGTGCCAGCAGTTTATTGAATCATCAGCCCCAGCATTTT.

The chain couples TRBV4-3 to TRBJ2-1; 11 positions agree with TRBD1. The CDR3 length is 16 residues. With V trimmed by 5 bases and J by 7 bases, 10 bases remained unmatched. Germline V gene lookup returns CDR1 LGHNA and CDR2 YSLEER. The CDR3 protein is CASSSQTGTGGNEQFF. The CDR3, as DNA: TGCGCCAGCAGCTCCCAGACCGGGACAGGGGGAAATGAGCAGTTCTTC.

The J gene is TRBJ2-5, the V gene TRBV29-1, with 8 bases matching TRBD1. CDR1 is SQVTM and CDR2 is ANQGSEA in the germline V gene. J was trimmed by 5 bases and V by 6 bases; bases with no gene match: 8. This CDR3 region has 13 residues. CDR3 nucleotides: TGCAGCGTCGGTGGACAGGGTTACGAGACCCAGTACTTC. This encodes CSVGGQGYETQYF.

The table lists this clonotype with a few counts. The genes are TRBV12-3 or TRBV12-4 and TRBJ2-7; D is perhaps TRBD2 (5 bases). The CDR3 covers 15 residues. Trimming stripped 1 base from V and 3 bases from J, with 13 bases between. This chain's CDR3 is CASSLVLAAYYEQYF. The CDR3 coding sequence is TGTGCCAGCAGTTTAGTCCTAGCAGCTTACTACGAGCAGTACTTC.

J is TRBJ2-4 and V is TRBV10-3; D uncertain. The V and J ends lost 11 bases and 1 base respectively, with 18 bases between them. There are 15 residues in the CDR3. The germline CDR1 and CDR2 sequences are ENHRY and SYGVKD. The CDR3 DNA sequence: TGTGCCGGAACGCATTTTACGAGGGCCAAAAACATTCAGTACTTC. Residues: CAGTHFTRAKNIQYF.

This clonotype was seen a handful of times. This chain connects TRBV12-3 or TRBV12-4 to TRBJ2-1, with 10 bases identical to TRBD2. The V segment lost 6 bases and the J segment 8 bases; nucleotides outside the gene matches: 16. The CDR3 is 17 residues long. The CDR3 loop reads CASRIPPPGLARDEQFF. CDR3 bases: TGTGCCAGCAGAATCCCTCCTCCGGGACTAGCGAGGGATGAGCAGTTCTTC.

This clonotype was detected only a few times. The CDR3 sequence: CASSLSRPGGQARYGYTF. In DNA form, the CDR3 reads TGTGCCAGCAGTTTAAGCCGTCCGGGTGGCCAGGCCCGCTATGGCTACACCTTC. The chain links TRBV28 to TRBJ1-2; D unclear. V lost 2 bases and J 4 bases, leaving 23 bases between the germline ends. The CDR3 runs to 18 residues. Germline V gene lookup returns CDR1 MDHEN and CDR2 SYDVKM.

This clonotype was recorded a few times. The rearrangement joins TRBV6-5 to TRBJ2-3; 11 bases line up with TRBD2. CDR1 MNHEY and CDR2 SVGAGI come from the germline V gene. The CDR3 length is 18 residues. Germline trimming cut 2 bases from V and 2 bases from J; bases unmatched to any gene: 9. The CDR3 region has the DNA TGTGCCAGCAGTTACCTTGGACTAGCGGGCGGAAACACAGATACGCAGTATTTT. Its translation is CASSYLGLAGGNTDTQYF.

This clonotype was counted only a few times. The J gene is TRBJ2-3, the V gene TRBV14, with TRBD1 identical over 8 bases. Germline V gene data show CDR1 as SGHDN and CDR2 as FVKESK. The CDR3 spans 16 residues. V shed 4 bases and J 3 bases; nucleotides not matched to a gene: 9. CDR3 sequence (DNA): TGTGCCAGCAGCCTGGACAGGGACAGCTGGACAGATACGCAGTATTTT. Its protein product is CASSLDRDSWTDTQYF.